The rows below give T cell receptor beta chains drawn from one sample of a study of memory CD4+ T cells and cytomegalovirus serostatus. Produced via immunoSEQ multiplex PCR; TCRdb's table is partial and in-frame only. The data show roughly 49,000 clones, 75% to 85% seen once. Specimen: memory CD4+ T cells from blood. The receptor set was obtained from an adult in good health and CMV-seronegative. The CDR3 runs from the conserved cysteine through the conserved F or W. The order of the fields is CDR3 protein, CDR3 DNA, clone size, V gene, J gene, D gene. The D gene is left open where the match is weak. Clone size is stated in some rows and not others, as once, few, many or a class when expanded.

CDR3: CASRGDLNQPQHF
DNA: TGCGCCAGCAGGGGGGACCTTAATCAGCCCCAGCATTTT
size: .
V: TRBV4-3
J: TRBJ1-5
D: .

CDR3: CASSWDKRNEKLFF
DNA: TGTGCCAGCAGCTGGGACAAGAGAAATGAAAAACTGTTTTTT
size: .
V: TRBV7-9
J: TRBJ1-4
D: .

CDR3: CASSSGLTNEKLFF
DNA: TGTGCCAGTAGTAGTGGCCTGACTAATGAAAAACTGTTTTTT
size: .
V: TRBV19
J: TRBJ1-4
D: .

CDR3: CASSPGMGRDAFF
DNA: TGCGCCAGCAGCCCCGGTATGGGGCGGGATGCTTTCTTT
size: .
V: TRBV5-1
J: TRBJ1-1
D: .

CDR3: CASSERRDYTGELFF
DNA: TGTGCCAGCAGTGAGAGGAGGGATTACACCGGGGAGCTGTTTTTT
size: .
V: TRBV6-1
J: TRBJ2-2
D: .

CDR3: CASSRTVSPSYGYTF
DNA: TGTGCCAGCAGCCGGACCGTCAGTCCCTCTTATGGCTACACCTTC
size: .
V: TRBV7-2
J: TRBJ1-2
D: .

CDR3: CASSLDQGGGSPLHF
DNA: TGTGCCAGCAGCTTGGACCAAGGGGGGGGCTCACCCCTCCACTTT
size: .
V: TRBV5-6
J: TRBJ1-6
D: .

CDR3: CASSYSKQFSGNTIYF
DNA: TGTGCCAGCAGTTACTCGAAACAGTTCTCTGGAAACACCATATATTTT
size: .
V: TRBV6-5
J: TRBJ1-3
D: .

CDR3: CASSAGTGKGSNVLTF
DNA: TGCGCCAGCAGCGCCGGGACAGGAAAGGGGTCCAACGTCCTGACTTTC
size: .
V: TRBV5-1
J: TRBJ2-6
D: TRBD1

CDR3: CASSLGQSYTF
DNA: TGTGCCAGCAGCTTAGGACAGAGCTACACCTTC
size: .
V: TRBV11-2
J: TRBJ1-2
D: .

CDR3: CASSLGTGKQPQHF
DNA: TGTGCCAGCAGCTTAGGGACAGGGAAACAGCCCCAGCATTTT
size: .
V: TRBV11-2
J: TRBJ1-5
D: TRBD1

CDR3: CASILDRASNQPQHF
DNA: TGTGCCAGTATATTGGACAGGGCCAGCAATCAGCCCCAGCATTTT
size: few
V: TRBV19
J: TRBJ1-5
D: TRBD1

CDR3: CASSLGATQYF
DNA: TGTGCCAGCAGTTTAGGTGCGACCCAGTACTTC
size: .
V: TRBV28
J: TRBJ2-5
D: .

CDR3: CASSDSGYSNQPQHF
DNA: TGTGCCAGCAGTGACTCAGGGTATAGCAATCAGCCCCAGCATTTT
size: .
V: TRBV6-1
J: TRBJ1-5
D: .

CDR3: CASSFSTSGGIETQYF
DNA: TGTGCCAGCAGCTTTTCGACTAGCGGGGGGATAGAGACCCAGTACTTC
size: .
V: TRBV7-3
J: TRBJ2-5
D: TRBD2

CDR3: CASSPIRQGASYTF
DNA: TGTGCCAGCAGCCCCATTAGACAGGGGGCAAGCTACACCTTC
size: .
V: TRBV7-2
J: TRBJ1-2
D: TRBD1

CDR3: CSVEDPMAGDGKNIQYF
DNA: TGCAGCGTTGAAGATCCGATGGCAGGGGATGGCAAAAACATTCAGTACTTC
size: .
V: TRBV29-1
J: TRBJ2-4
D: .

CDR3: CASNGGQGNEKLFF
DNA: TGTGCCAGCAACGGAGGTCAGGGTAATGAAAAACTGTTTTTT
size: .
V: TRBV14
J: TRBJ1-4
D: .

CDR3: CASSLGTGVTYEQYF
DNA: TGTGCCAGCAGCCTAGGGACAGGGGTCACCTACGAGCAGTACTTC
size: .
V: TRBV5-6
J: TRBJ2-7
D: TRBD1

CDR3: CASSQDKAGGLLYEQYF
DNA: TGCGCCAGCAGCCAAGATAAAGCGGGGGGGCTCCTCTACGAGCAGTACTTC
size: .
V: TRBV4-1
J: TRBJ2-7
D: TRBD2

CDR3: CASSFQGLVTEAFF
DNA: TGTGCCAGCAGTTTTCAGGGTTTGGTGACTGAAGCTTTCTTT
size: .
V: TRBV27
J: TRBJ1-1
D: .

CDR3: CASSLSSSPLHF
DNA: TGTGCCAGCAGCTTGTCGAGCTCACCCCTCCACTTT
size: .
V: TRBV5-5
J: TRBJ1-6
D: .

CDR3: CASSYSGRGGYGYTF
DNA: TGTGCCAGCAGTTACTCGGGCAGGGGGGGCTATGGCTACACCTTC
size: .
V: TRBV6-5
J: TRBJ1-2
D: TRBD1

CDR3: CASSYLGGLTEAFF
DNA: TGTGCCAGCAGTTACCTCGGGGGGCTGACTGAAGCTTTCTTT
size: medium-sized
V: TRBV6-5
J: TRBJ1-1
D: .

CDR3: CASSRGQARQETQYF
DNA: TGTGCCAGCAGCCGTGGACAGGCCCGGCAAGAGACCCAGTACTTC
size: .
V: TRBV6-5
J: TRBJ2-5
D: TRBD1

CDR3: CSVDGGGNTEAFF
DNA: TGCAGCGTTGATGGGGGGGGGAACACTGAAGCTTTCTTT
size: .
V: TRBV29-1
J: TRBJ1-1
D: .

CDR3: CASSLGPRPTGTGNEKLFF
DNA: TGTGCCAGCAGCTTAGGACCCCGTCCTACCGGGACAGGGAATGAAAAACTGTTTTTT
size: .
V: TRBV7-2
J: TRBJ1-4
D: TRBD1

CDR3: CASISGTGIGEQYF
DNA: TGTGCCAGCATCTCCGGGACAGGGATCGGCGAGCAGTACTTC
size: .
V: TRBV6-1
J: TRBJ2-7
D: TRBD1

CDR3: CASSFLQGRVNLNYGYTF
DNA: TGTGCCAGCAGCTTCCTTCAGGGCAGGGTAAACCTTAACTATGGCTACACCTTC
size: .
V: TRBV7-9
J: TRBJ1-2
D: .

CDR3: CAISVFRLGSYEQYF
DNA: TGTGCCATCAGTGTCTTTCGTCTGGGTTCCTACGAGCAGTACTTC
size: .
V: TRBV10-3
J: TRBJ2-7
D: .

CDR3: CASSDPGRNSPLHF
DNA: TGTGCCAGCAGTGACCCGGGTAGGAATTCACCCCTCCACTTT
size: .
V: TRBV2
J: TRBJ1-6
D: .

CDR3: CASSLLGLQETQYF
DNA: TGTGCCAGCAGTTTATTAGGACTGCAAGAGACCCAGTACTTC
size: .
V: TRBV27
J: TRBJ2-5
D: .

CDR3: CAISEPRDLGSGGYTF
DNA: TGTGCCATCAGTGAGCCCCGGGACCTGGGTTCGGGTGGCTACACCTTC
size: once
V: TRBV10-3
J: TRBJ1-2
D: .

CDR3: CASSGGDTQYF
DNA: TGTGCCAGCAGCGGGGGGGATACGCAGTATTTT
size: .
V: TRBV5-4
J: TRBJ2-3
D: .

CDR3: CASSGNRGRGTGELFF
DNA: TGTGCCAGCAGTGGGAACAGGGGGCGCGGGACCGGGGAGCTGTTTTTT
size: once
V: TRBV2
J: TRBJ2-2
D: TRBD1

CDR3: CASSPGANRGGNTIYF
DNA: TGTGCCAGCTCACCAGGAGCTAACAGGGGTGGAAACACCATATATTTT
size: .
V: TRBV18
J: TRBJ1-3
D: TRBD1

CDR3: CASSLGGRKTQYF
DNA: TGTGCCAGCAGCTTAGGGGGAAGAAAGACCCAGTACTTC
size: .
V: TRBV7-3
J: TRBJ2-5
D: .

CDR3: CASSQGTGATGELFF
DNA: TGCGCCAGCAGCCAGGGGACAGGGGCTACCGGGGAGCTGTTTTTT
size: once
V: TRBV4-3
J: TRBJ2-2
D: TRBD1

CDR3: CASSLSGLGYTF
DNA: TGTGCCAGCAGCTTAAGCGGACTCGGCTACACCTTC
size: .
V: TRBV7-9
J: TRBJ1-2
D: .

CDR3: CASSFGTSGETQYF
DNA: TGTGCCAGCAGTTTCGGGACTAGCGGGGAGACCCAGTACTTC
size: .
V: TRBV6-5
J: TRBJ2-5
D: TRBD2

CDR3: CASRPGGPYEQYF
DNA: TGTGCCAGCAGGCCTGGGGGCCCCTACGAGCAGTACTTC
size: .
V: TRBV6-5
J: TRBJ2-7
D: .

CDR3: CASRAGVVNTGELFF
DNA: TGTGCCAGTAGGGCAGGGGTCGTAAACACCGGGGAGCTGTTTTTT
size: once
V: TRBV19
J: TRBJ2-2
D: .

CDR3: CASRTSGDTGELFF
DNA: TGTGCCAGTAGGACTAGCGGGGACACCGGGGAGCTGTTTTTT
size: few
V: TRBV19
J: TRBJ2-2
D: TRBD2

CDR3: CASSQQGSGANVLTF
DNA: TGTGCCAGCAGCCAACAGGGGTCTGGGGCCAACGTCCTGACTTTC
size: .
V: TRBV7-2
J: TRBJ2-6
D: TRBD1

CDR3: CASSYGDSGANVLTF
DNA: TGTGCCAGCAGTTACGGGGACTCTGGGGCCAACGTCCTGACTTTC
size: few
V: TRBV6-6
J: TRBJ2-6
D: .

CDR3: CASSHRGNTEAFF
DNA: TGTGCCAGCAGTCACAGGGGGAACACTGAAGCTTTCTTT
size: .
V: TRBV5-6
J: TRBJ1-1
D: TRBD1

CDR3: CASTPGLSGQPQHF
DNA: TGTGCCAGCACCCCGGGACTTAGCGGTCAGCCCCAGCATTTT
size: few
V: TRBV2
J: TRBJ1-5
D: .

CDR3: CASRVRDSVLGNSPLHF
DNA: TGTGCCAGCAGAGTAAGAGACAGCGTTTTGGGGAATTCACCCCTCCACTTT
size: .
V: TRBV2
J: TRBJ1-6
D: .

CDR3: CASSVDRAEAFF
DNA: TGTGCCAGCAGCGTGGACAGGGCTGAAGCTTTCTTT
size: .
V: TRBV5-4
J: TRBJ1-1
D: TRBD1

CDR3: CASSFTGTAAVQYF
DNA: TGTGCCAGCAGTTTCACAGGGACCGCGGCTGTGCAGTACTTC
size: once
V: TRBV28
J: TRBJ2-7
D: .

CDR3: CASSRGQIYEQYF
DNA: TGTGCCAGTAGTAGGGGACAGATCTACGAGCAGTACTTC
size: .
V: TRBV19
J: TRBJ2-7
D: TRBD1

CDR3: CIPGGPSETQYF
DNA: TGCATCCCGGGGGGGCCGTCTGAGACCCAGTACTTC
size: .
V: TRBV29-1
J: TRBJ2-5
D: TRBD2

CDR3: CASSTRQNTEAFF
DNA: TGTGCCAGTAGTACCAGACAGAACACTGAAGCTTTCTTT
size: .
V: TRBV19
J: TRBJ1-1
D: .

CDR3: CASSGTGNQPQHF
DNA: TGTGCCAGCAGCGGCACAGGCAATCAGCCCCAGCATTTT
size: once
V: TRBV6-5
J: TRBJ1-5
D: .

CDR3: CASSQSTGGYNSPLHF
DNA: TGCGCCAGCAGCCAATCGACAGGGGGCTATAATTCACCCCTCCACTTT
size: .
V: TRBV4-1
J: TRBJ1-6
D: TRBD1

CDR3: CASSSGYNQPQHF
DNA: TGTGCCAGCAGCTCGGGGTACAATCAGCCCCAGCATTTT
size: .
V: TRBV7-8
J: TRBJ1-5
D: .

CDR3: CASSVGRGLSGNTIYF
DNA: TGCGCCAGCAGCGTAGGACGAGGGTTATCCGGAAACACCATATATTTT
size: .
V: TRBV5-1
J: TRBJ1-3
D: .

CDR3: CASSPRALMDEQFF
DNA: TGTGCCAGCAGCCCCCGGGCCCTGATGGATGAGCAGTTCTTC
size: .
V: TRBV9
J: TRBJ2-1
D: .

CDR3: CASSSSGDQETQYF
DNA: TGCGCCAGCAGCTCATCAGGGGACCAAGAGACCCAGTACTTC
size: .
V: TRBV5-1
J: TRBJ2-5
D: .